Listed here is a single T cell receptor beta chain. Clones were read by immunoSEQ multiplex PCR, and TCRdb kept only the in-frame ones, dropping some. This sample has about 730,000 clones, with 80% to 90% found just once. This entry is derived from a study of shared T cell receptors in the human thymus. Germline trimming cut 4 bases from V and 0 bases from J; bases unmatched to any gene: 16. The CDR3 runs to 20 residues. The sample also formed part of further work on human thymus T cells. That study adds: Resected material from corrective heart surgery provided the thymus tissue analysed. Blood and thymic repertoires both appeared biased in V and J gene usage. Among unrelated individuals, related research reported thymic repertoires that overlapped highly.

The sequencing input was thymocytes. The receptor comes from a girl under three years old with a congenital heart defect. The chain uses TRBV23-1 and TRBJ1-5; 9 bases agree with TRBD1. TRBV23-1 is an ORF; its function is uncertain. The CDR3 sequence: CASSPICGTGLEDSNQPQHF. For the CDR3, the DNA is TGCGCCAGCAGTCCAATTTGTGGGACAGGGCTAGAAGATAGCAATCAGCCCCAGCATTTT.